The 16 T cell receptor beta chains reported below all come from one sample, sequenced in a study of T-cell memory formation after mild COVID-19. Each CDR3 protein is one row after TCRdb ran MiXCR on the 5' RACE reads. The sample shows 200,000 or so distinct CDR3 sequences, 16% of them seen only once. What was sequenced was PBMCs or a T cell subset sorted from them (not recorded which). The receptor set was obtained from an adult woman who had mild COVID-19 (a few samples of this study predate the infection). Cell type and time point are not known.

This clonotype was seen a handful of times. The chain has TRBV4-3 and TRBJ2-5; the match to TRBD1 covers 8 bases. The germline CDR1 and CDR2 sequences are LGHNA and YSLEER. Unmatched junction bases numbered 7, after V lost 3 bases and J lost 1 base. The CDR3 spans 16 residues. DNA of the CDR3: TGCGCCAGCAGCCAGATGGGGACAGGTCCCCAAGAGACCCAGTACTTC. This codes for CASSQMGTGPQETQYF.

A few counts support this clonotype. CDR3: CASSPSGQGETQYF. DNA of the CDR3: TGTGCCAGCTCACCATCCGGACAGGGAGAGACCCAGTACTTC. The chain carries TRBV18 and TRBJ2-5, with 8 bases fitting TRBD1. The CDR3 runs 14 residues. Looked up from germline, CDR1 is KGHSH and CDR2 is LQKENI. V lost 2 bases, J lost 4 bases, and 3 bases stayed unmatched.

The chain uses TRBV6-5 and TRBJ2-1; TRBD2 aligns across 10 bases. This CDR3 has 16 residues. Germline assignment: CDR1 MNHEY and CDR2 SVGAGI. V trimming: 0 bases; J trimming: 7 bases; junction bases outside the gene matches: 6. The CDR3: CASSYSNSGGLNEQFF. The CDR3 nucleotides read TGTGCCAGCAGTTACTCGAATAGCGGGGGGTTGAATGAGCAGTTCTTC.

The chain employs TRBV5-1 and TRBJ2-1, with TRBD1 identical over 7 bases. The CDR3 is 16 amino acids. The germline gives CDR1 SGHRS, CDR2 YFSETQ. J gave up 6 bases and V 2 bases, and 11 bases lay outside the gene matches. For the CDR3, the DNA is TGCGCCAGCAGCTTCCTACCGGGACAGACGAGCAATGAGCAGTTCTTC. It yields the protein CASSFLPGQTSNEQFF. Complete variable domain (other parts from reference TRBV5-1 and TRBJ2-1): KAGVTQTPRYLIKTRGQQVTLSCSPISGHRSVSWYQQTPGQGLQFLFEYFSETQRNKGNFPGRFSGRQFSNSRSEMNVSTLELGDSALYLCASSFLPGQTSNEQFFGPGTRLTVL.

CDR3 bases: TGTGCCAGTAGTCTGAGGGGACAGGGGGCTGATGGCTACACCTTC. This sequence encodes CASSLRGQGADGYTF. The gene calls are TRBV19 and TRBJ1-2; TRBD1 agrees at 12 bases. Losses at the gene ends were 5 bases for V and 6 bases for J; bases not matched to a gene: 7. The length of the CDR3 is 15 residues. Germline values: CDR1 LNHDA, CDR2 SQIVND (reference sequence).

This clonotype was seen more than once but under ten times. For the CDR3, the DNA is TGCGCCAGCAGCTTGGCCCCGGGGTCCACAGATACGCAGTATTTT. Amino acid sequence: CASSLAPGSTDTQYF. The gene calls are TRBV5-1 and TRBJ2-3; D may be TRBD2 (5 bases). Trimming took 0 bases from V and 2 from J, leaving 10 bases between them. The germline V gene has CDR1 SGHRS and CDR2 YFSETQ. This CDR3 is built from 15 residues.

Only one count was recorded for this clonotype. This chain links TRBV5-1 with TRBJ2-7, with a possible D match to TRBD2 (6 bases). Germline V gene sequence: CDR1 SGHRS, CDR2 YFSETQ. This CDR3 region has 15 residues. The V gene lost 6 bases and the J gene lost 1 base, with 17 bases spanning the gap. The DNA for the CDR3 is TGCGCCAGCACCTTCGACTTCCGGGAGTCCTACGAGCAGTACTTC. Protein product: CASTFDFRESYEQYF. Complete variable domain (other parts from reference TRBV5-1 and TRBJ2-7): KAGVTQTPRYLIKTRGQQVTLSCSPISGHRSVSWYQQTPGQGLQFLFEYFSETQRNKGNFPGRFSGRQFSNSRSEMNVSTLELGDSALYLCASTFDFRESYEQYFGPGTRLTVT.

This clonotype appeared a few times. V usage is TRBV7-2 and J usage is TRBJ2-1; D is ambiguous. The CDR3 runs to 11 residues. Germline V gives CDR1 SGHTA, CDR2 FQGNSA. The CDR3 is CAISQYNEQFF. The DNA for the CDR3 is TGTGCTATTTCTCAGTACAATGAGCAGTTCTTC.

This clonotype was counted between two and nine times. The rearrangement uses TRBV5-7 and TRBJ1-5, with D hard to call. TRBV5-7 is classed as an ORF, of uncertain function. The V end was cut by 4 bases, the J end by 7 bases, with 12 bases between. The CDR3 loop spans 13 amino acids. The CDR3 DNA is TGTGCCAGCAGCACGGACGGAAGGCAGCCCCAGCATTTT. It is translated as CASSTDGRQPQHF.

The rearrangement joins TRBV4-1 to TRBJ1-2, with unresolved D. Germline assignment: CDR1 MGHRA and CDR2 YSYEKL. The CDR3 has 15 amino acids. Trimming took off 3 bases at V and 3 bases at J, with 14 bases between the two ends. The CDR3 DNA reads TGCGCCAGCAGCCACGCCGGCAGTGGGCACTATGGCTACACCTTC. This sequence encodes CASSHAGSGHYGYTF.

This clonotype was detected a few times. The CDR3 reads CATRDSLYTEAFF. In DNA, the CDR3 is TGTGCCACCAGGGACAGTCTGTACACTGAAGCTTTCTTT. This chain links TRBV24-1 with TRBJ1-1; a possible D gene is TRBD1 (6 bases). The germline V gene encodes CDR1 KGHDR and CDR2 SFDVKD. The V end was cut by 7 bases, the J end by 3 bases, with 11 bases between. This CDR3 region has 13 residues.

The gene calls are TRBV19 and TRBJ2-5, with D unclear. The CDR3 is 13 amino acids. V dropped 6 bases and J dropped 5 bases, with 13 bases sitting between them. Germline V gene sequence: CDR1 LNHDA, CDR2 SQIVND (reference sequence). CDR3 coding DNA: TGTGCCAGTAGAAGGATAGGGTTGGAGACCCAGTACTTC. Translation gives CASRRIGLETQYF.

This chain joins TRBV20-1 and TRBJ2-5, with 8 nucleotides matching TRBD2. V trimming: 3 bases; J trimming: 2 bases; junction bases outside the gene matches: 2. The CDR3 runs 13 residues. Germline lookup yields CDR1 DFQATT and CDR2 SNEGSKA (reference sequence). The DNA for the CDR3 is TGCAGTGCTAGCGGGGGGGTACAAGAGACCCAGTACTTC. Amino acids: CSASGGVQETQYF.

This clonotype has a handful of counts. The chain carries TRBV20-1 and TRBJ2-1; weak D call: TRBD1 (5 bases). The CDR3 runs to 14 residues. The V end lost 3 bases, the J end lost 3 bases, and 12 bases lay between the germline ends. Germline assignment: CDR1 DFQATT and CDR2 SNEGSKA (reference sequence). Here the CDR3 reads CSASPRQGYNEQFF. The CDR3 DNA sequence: TGCAGTGCTAGCCCCCGTCAGGGCTACAATGAGCAGTTCTTC.

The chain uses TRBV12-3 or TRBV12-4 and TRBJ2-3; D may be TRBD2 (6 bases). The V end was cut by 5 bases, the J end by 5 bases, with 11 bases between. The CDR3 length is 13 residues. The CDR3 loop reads CASSLTRLDTQYF. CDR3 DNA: TGTGCCAGCAGTCTGACTAGACTAGATACGCAGTATTTT.

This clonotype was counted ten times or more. The CDR3 bases are TGTGCCAGCAGCCCCAGGACTCGCTCTAGCACAGATACGCAGTATTTT. Its translation: CASSPRTRSSTDTQYF. The chain combines TRBV7-2 with TRBJ2-3; tentatively, D is TRBD2 (5 bases). This CDR3 has 16 amino acids. Germline lookup yields CDR1 SGHTA and CDR2 FQGNSA. V was cut by 5 bases and J by 0 bases, with 15 bases left in between. The variable domain in full, with the rest retrieved from reference TRBV7-2 and TRBJ2-3, is GAGVSQSPSNKVTEKGKDVELRCDPISGHTALYWYRQSLGQGLEFLIYFQGNSAPDKSGLPSDRFSAERTGGSVSTLTIQRTQQEDSAVYLCASSPRTRSSTDTQYFGPGTRLTVL.